Only one count was recorded for the clone carrying this TCR beta chain. The antigen remains unidentified. The entry originates in a study of early stage breast cancer tumors. Study context: Of approximately 16 invasive breast tumors, twelve were hormone receptor-positive, HER2-negative. Study-wide findings and caveats: Tumors had 2 to 3-fold higher T cell density and higher clonality than adjacent normal breast tissue. Comparing each tissue with blood distinguished tumor from normal in about 85% of the 16 patients.

Trimming removed 5 bases at V and 0 bases at J, with 13 bases between. Per the germline V gene, CDR1 is SEHNR and CDR2 is FQNEAQ (reference sequence). This CDR3 has 15 amino acids. Each sample had two DNA replicates, about 0.52 ug blood or about 1.5 ug tissue. The data were produced by immunoSEQ multiplex PCR, yet TCRdb's version contains in-frame clones alone and is incomplete. Among 50,000 to 75,000 clones listed, 60% to 85% were seen once. The sequence derives from a person aged 25 to 39 with breast cancer. The chain uses TRBV7-9 and TRBJ1-1; D gene ambiguous. The sample taken for sequencing was blood. This CDR3 is CASSVRGKMNTEAFF. CDR3 in DNA: TGTGCCAGCAGCGTTCGAGGCAAAATGAACACTGAAGCTTTCTTT.